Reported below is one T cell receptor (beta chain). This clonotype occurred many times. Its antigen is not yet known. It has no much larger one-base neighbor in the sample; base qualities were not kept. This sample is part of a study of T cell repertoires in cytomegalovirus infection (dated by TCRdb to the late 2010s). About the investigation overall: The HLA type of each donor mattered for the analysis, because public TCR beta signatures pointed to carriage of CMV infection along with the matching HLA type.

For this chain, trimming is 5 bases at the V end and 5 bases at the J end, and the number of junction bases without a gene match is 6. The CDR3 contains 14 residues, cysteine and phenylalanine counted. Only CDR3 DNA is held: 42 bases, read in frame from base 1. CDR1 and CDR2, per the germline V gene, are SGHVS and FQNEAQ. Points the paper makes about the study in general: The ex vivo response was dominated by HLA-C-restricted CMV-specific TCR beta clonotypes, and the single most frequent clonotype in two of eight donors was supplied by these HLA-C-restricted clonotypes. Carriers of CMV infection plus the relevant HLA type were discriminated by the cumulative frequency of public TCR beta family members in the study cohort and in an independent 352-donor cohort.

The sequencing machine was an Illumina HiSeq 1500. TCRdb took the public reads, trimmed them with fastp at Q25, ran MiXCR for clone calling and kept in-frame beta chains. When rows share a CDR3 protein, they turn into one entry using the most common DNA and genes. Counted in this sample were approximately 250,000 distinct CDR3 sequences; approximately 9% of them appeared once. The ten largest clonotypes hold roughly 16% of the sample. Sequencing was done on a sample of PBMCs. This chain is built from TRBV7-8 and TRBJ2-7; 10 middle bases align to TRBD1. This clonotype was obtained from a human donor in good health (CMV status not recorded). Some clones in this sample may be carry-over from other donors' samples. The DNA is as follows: TGTGCCAGCAGCCCGGACAGGGGGGTCCACGAGCAGTACTTC. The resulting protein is CASSPDRGVHEQYF. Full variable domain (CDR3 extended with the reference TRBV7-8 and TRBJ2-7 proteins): GAGVSQSPRYKVAKRGQDVALRCDPISGHVSLFWYQQALGQGPEFLTYFQNEAQLDKSGLPSDRFFAERPEGSVSTLKIQRTQQEDSAVYLCASSPDRGVHEQYFGPGTRLTVT.